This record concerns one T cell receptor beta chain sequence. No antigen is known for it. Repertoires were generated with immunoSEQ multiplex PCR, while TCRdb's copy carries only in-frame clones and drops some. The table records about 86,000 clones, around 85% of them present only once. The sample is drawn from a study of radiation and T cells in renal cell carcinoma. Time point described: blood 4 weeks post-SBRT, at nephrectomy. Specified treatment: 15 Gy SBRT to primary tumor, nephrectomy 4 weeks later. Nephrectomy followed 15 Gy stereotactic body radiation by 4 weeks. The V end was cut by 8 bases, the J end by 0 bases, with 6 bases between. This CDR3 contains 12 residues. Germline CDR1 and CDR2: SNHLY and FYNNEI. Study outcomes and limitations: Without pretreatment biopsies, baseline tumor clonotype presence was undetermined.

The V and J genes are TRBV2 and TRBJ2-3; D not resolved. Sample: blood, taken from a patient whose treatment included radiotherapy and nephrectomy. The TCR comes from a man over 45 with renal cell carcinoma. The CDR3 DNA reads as TGTGCCAGCGGATTTAGCACAGATACGCAGTATTTT. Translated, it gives CASGFSTDTQYF.